The clone carrying this TCR beta chain was detected ten times or more. Its target is unknown. This sample was included in a study of T-cell reconstitution after alpha-beta-depleted transplantation in children. Deletions cut 2 bases from V and 0 bases from J, with 10 bases between. This CDR3 spans 15 amino acids. Germline V CDR1 and CDR2: LGHNA, YSLEER. Using unique molecular identifiers, the investigators prepared the TCRbeta library. TCRdb ran MiXCR on the PCR reads and lists one entry per CDR3 protein. The repertoire holds over 450,000 distinct CDR3 sequences, roughly a tenth seen once, with around 2% in the top ten. Study-level findings and limits: One year after transplant, T-cell counts and diversity came mostly from newly produced T cells. Reportedly, roughly two months post-transplant, alpha-beta T cells arose from several hundred expanded graft clones. Some patients' high day-60 TCRbeta diversity was traced to surviving recipient T cells and thymic progenitors.

The clonotype comes from a child aged 2 to 10 with inherited bone marrow failure, due to receive a stem cell transplant. The gene calls are TRBV4-3 and TRBJ1-1; D perhaps matches TRBD1 (5 bases). The sequencing here drew on PBMCs, taken before TCRalphabeta/CD19-depleted stem cell transplant. The CDR3 protein is CASSQWDGMNTEAFF. DNA for the CDR3: TGCGCCAGCAGCCAATGGGACGGAATGAACACTGAAGCTTTCTTT.